Below are 28 T cell receptor beta chains sequenced from a single sample in a study of tumor-infiltrating lymphocytes in primary liver carcinoma. Unsorted whole blood yielded the blood RNA, and germline DNA was also extracted. TCR beta cDNA was made from 450 to 600 ng total RNA with a constant-region primer. Libraries covering TCR beta were generated through three nested multiplex PCR rounds (using a slightly modified ARM-PCR). PCR rounds one and two used TRBV1-TRBV30 forward primers with a C-beta reverse primer for 10 cycles each. TCRdb fed the multiplex PCR reads into MiXCR, producing one record per CDR3 protein. Of 150,000 to 200,000 distinct CDR3 sequences listed, 50% to 75% were seen once; the top ten hold about 70%. The sample consisted of peripheral blood. The receptors derive from a middle-aged man with primary liver carcinoma and hepatitis B virus infection.

The J gene is TRBJ2-7, the V gene TRBV4-3; D unresolved. This CDR3 has 14 amino acids. With 3 bases removed from V and 5 bases from J, the gap between germline ends came to 14 bases. Germline values: CDR1 LGHNA, CDR2 YSLEER. In DNA form, the CDR3 reads TGCGCCAGCAGCCACACTGCCCTTTCCAACGAGCAGTACTTC. Amino acid sequence: CASSHTALSNEQYF.

To note about this clonotype: The conserved phenylalanine or tryptophan is not found at the CDR3 terminus, so this likely reflects a read error. Here the CDR3 reads CASSSREVGYEQYI. The CDR3 DNA reads TGTGCCAGCAGCTCTCGAGAAGTGGGCTACGAGCAGTACATC. The chain couples TRBV14 to TRBJ2-7; no clear D gene. The CDR3 is made up of 14 amino acids. The germline V gene has CDR1 SGHDN and CDR2 FVKESK. With 5 bases removed from V and 3 bases from J, the gap between germline ends came to 14 bases.

J is TRBJ1-5 and V is TRBV30, with D tentatively TRBD1 (6 bases). The ends were cut back, 0 bases at V and 4 bases at J, with 13 bases in the middle. Germline CDR1 and CDR2: GTSNPN and SVGIG (reference sequence). This CDR3 is 15 amino acids long. CDR3: CAWSVGGGFNQPQHF. As DNA, the CDR3 is TGTGCCTGGAGTGTAGGGGGAGGGTTTAATCAGCCCCAGCATTTT.

This clonotype occurred a few times. The chain has TRBV6-5 and TRBJ2-7, with a weak D call TRBD1 (6 bases). The V and J ends lost 6 bases and 2 bases respectively, with 11 bases between them. Germline V gives CDR1 MNHEY, CDR2 SVGAGI. CDR3 length: 13 residues. The CDR3 loop reads CASSDRSTYEQYF. Here the CDR3 DNA reads TGTGCCAGCAGCGACAGGTCTACCTACGAGCAGTACTTC.

Note on this clonotype: One junction end does not reproduce the germline sequence, and a read error may be involved. The gene calls are TRBV11-2 and TRBJ1-1; D is possibly TRBD1 (5 bases). The CDR3 has 12 residues. CDR1 and CDR2 from the germline V gene are SGHAT and FQNNGV. The CDR3 protein is CASRVTGSRASF. CDR3 sequence (DNA): TGTGCCAGCAGAGTTACAGGTAGTAGAGCTTCCTTT.

As DNA, the CDR3 is TGTGCCAGCAGCTTAGCCTATTCTATTTCCGCCACCTTGAACACTGAAGCTTTCTTT. It is translated as CASSLAYSISATLNTEAFF. This rearrangement joins TRBV7-9 to TRBJ1-1; D not certain. V was trimmed by 0 bases and J by 0 bases, leaving 20 bases between them. Per the germline V gene, CDR1 is SEHNR and CDR2 is FQNEAQ (reference sequence). The CDR3 is 19 amino acids.

Regarding this clonotype: Mismatch with germline at one junction end may stem from a read error. The chain joins TRBV11-2 to TRBJ1-2; D is unclear. This CDR3 is built from 13 residues. Germline CDR1 SGHAT, CDR2 FQNNGV. The CDR3: CASSLSVDYGCTF. DNA for the CDR3: TGTGCCAGCAGCTTATCGGTTGACTATGGCTGCACCTTC.

For this clonotype: The junction departs from the called germline gene at one end, perhaps through a read error. The chain couples TRBV11-1 to TRBJ2-7; possible D gene TRBD2, 5 bases. Germline-derived CDR1 and CDR2 are SGHAT and FQDESV (reference sequence). This CDR3 comprises 12 residues. The CDR3 sequence is CTSSLVGSEKYF. As DNA, the CDR3 is TGTACCAGCAGCTTAGTTGGGAGCGAGAAGTACTTC.

In this sample, this clonotype turned up a few times. The genes are TRBV30 and TRBJ1-1; D might be TRBD1 (5 bases). Trimming took off 8 bases at V and 5 bases at J, with 21 bases between the two ends. The CDR3 has 14 residues. CDR1 is GTSNPN and CDR2 is SVGIG in the germline V gene (reference sequence). CDR3 coding DNA: TGTGCCCGGACGTCTACAGGCGGACGGACTGAAGCTTTCTTT. It specifies CARTSTGGRTEAFF. Full variable domain (outside the CDR3, taken from reference TRBV30 and TRBJ1-1): SQTIHQWPATLVQPVGSPLSLECTVEGTSNPNLYWYRQAAGRGLQLLFYSVGIGQISSEVPQNLSASRPQDRQFILSSKKLLLSDSGFYLCARTSTGGRTEAFFGQGTRLTVV.

The chain joins TRBV10-3 to TRBJ2-3; 16 bases align to TRBD2. Looked up from germline, CDR1 is ENHRY and CDR2 is SYGVKD. Losses at the gene ends were 6 bases for V and 4 bases for J; bases not matched to a gene: 7. The CDR3 is 17 amino acids. The CDR3 DNA follows: TGTGCCATCAGCCCGGGACTAGCGGGAGGGAGCGCAGATACGCAGTATTTT. Amino acid sequence: CAISPGLAGGSADTQYF.

This clonotype has more than one count but fewer than ten. The gene calls are TRBV6-5 and TRBJ1-1; 7 nucleotides agree with TRBD1. From germline, CDR1 is MNHEY and CDR2 SVGAGI. V shed 7 bases and J 5 bases; nucleotides not matched to a gene: 10. The CDR3 is 14 residues long. The CDR3 protein is CASKMDRLGTEAFF. For the CDR3, the DNA is TGTGCCAGCAAAATGGACAGGTTGGGGACTGAAGCTTTCTTT.

In regard to this clonotype: One end of the junction fails to match germline, which may point to a read error. The chain joins TRBV11-2 to TRBJ2-1; D gene ambiguous. CDR1 and CDR2 (germline): SGHAT, FQNNGV. This CDR3 is 13 amino acids long. CDR3 loop: CASSLLVENQQSF. The CDR3 region has the DNA TGTGCCAGCAGCTTATTGGTGGAGAATCAGCAGTCCTTC.

V is TRBV6-5 and J is TRBJ2-1, with D uncertain. Trimming pared 6 bases from V and 2 bases from J, leaving 11 bases between. Germline V CDR1 and CDR2: MNHEY, SVGAGI. This CDR3 is built from 14 residues. The CDR3 DNA follows: TGTGCCAGCAGAAGAGACCAGACCTACAATGAGCAGTTCTTC. This encodes CASRRDQTYNEQFF.

A word on this clonotype: A much larger clonotype is one base distant, so this may be a read error. This chain uses TRBV12-3 or TRBV12-4 with TRBJ2-1; 12 bases are a match to TRBD1. The V segment lost 0 bases and the J segment 7 bases; nucleotides outside the gene matches: 4. The length of the CDR3 is 16 residues. The CDR3 DNA sequence: TGTGCCAGCAGTTTAGCGGGACAGGGGGCGCGGAATGAGCAGTTCTTC. As protein: CASSLAGQGARNEQFF.

The chain uses TRBV4-1 and TRBJ2-7; D could derive from TRBD1 or TRBD2 (5 bases each). Trimming stripped 1 base from V and 6 bases from J, with 22 bases between. The germline CDR1 and CDR2 sequences are MGHRA and YSYEKL. The CDR3 has 17 residues. CDR3 nucleotides: TGCGCCAGCAGCCAAGGTTTGGCCGGGACCCCGCGGTTCGAGCAGTACTTC. Its translation: CASSQGLAGTPRFEQYF.

For this clonotype: A read error may be the cause here, since a much bigger clone is one base away. The V gene is TRBV4-1, the J gene TRBJ2-2; 9 bases are a match to TRBD1. This CDR3 is built from 15 residues. Germline CDR1 and CDR2: MGHRA and YSYEKL. J gave up 4 bases and V 6 bases, and 6 bases lay outside the gene matches. The CDR3 is CASSRDRVITGELFF. The CDR3 DNA reads TGCGCCAGCAGTCGGGACAGGGTTATCACCGGGGAGCTGTTTTTT.

The chain joins TRBV14 to TRBJ2-1; 7 nucleotides match TRBD2. The CDR3 runs 17 residues. V lost 4 bases and J lost 4; bases outside the gene matches: 13. Germline CDR1 is SGHDN and CDR2 is FVKESK. The CDR3 bases are TGTGCCAGCAGCCCCTCACCGGGCGGGAGAGGTTACAATGAGCAGTTCTTC. Its protein is CASSPSPGGRGYNEQFF.

As concerns this clonotype: A junction boundary mismatches the germline segment, possibly from a read error. The chain carries TRBV11-2 and TRBJ2-3; D remains unclear. The length of the CDR3 is 11 residues. The germline V gene has CDR1 SGHAT and CDR2 FQNNGV. CDR3 coding DNA: TGTGCCAGCAGCCTCGAAGATTCGCAGTATTTT. Its translation is CASSLEDSQYF.

This chain uses TRBV6-5 with TRBJ2-1; 10 bases are a match to TRBD2. CDR1 and CDR2 (germline): MNHEY, SVGAGI. V lost 6 bases and J lost 8; bases outside the gene matches: 10. The CDR3 is made up of 15 amino acids. CDR3 in DNA: TGTGCCAGCAGAGGCTTGGCTAGCGGGAGCCATGAGCAGTTCTTC. Protein product: CASRGLASGSHEQFF.

The V and J genes are TRBV6-5 and TRBJ2-2; unclear D gene. The CDR3 runs to 14 residues. Trimming left V 6 bases short and J 1 base short, with 9 bases between. CDR1 and CDR2 (germline): MNHEY, SVGAGI. Here the CDR3 reads CASRKDRNTGELFF. The CDR3 nucleotides read TGTGCCAGCAGAAAAGACCGGAACACCGGGGAGCTGTTTTTT.

A remark on this clonotype: A much more abundant neighbour one base away suggests this may be a read error. V and J are TRBV11-2 and TRBJ2-4, with D perhaps TRBD1 (7 bases). The germline V gene has CDR1 SGHAT and CDR2 FQNNGV. The length of the CDR3 is 13 residues. CDR3 residues: CASSSGGDRDPFF. The CDR3 coding sequence is TGTGCCAGCAGCTCGGGCGGGGACAGAGATCCTTTCTTC.

There are a few counts of this clonotype. This sequence joins TRBV12-3 or TRBV12-4 and TRBJ2-2, with D maybe TRBD1 (6 bases). The CDR3 covers 17 residues. Trimming cost V 4 bases and J 0 bases, with 15 bases left between them. This CDR3 reads CASSWIGQNPNTGELFF. The CDR3 bases are TGTGCCAGCAGTTGGATCGGACAGAACCCGAACACCGGGGAGCTGTTTTTT.

The chain is built from TRBV6-5 and TRBJ2-1; D not certain. V was cut by 0 bases and J by 0 bases, with 12 bases left in between. The germline V gene encodes CDR1 MNHEY and CDR2 SVGAGI. The CDR3 totals 17 residues. This CDR3 reads CASSYSPRSSSYNEQFF. Written as DNA, the CDR3 is TGTGCCAGCAGTTACTCCCCCAGGTCGAGCTCCTACAATGAGCAGTTCTTC.

This clonotype was detected ten times or more. The rearrangement uses TRBV11-2 and TRBJ1-1; TRBD1 is a possible D gene (5 bases). Per the germline V gene, CDR1 is SGHAT and CDR2 is FQNNGV. The CDR3 sequence is 14 residues long. V was clipped by 4 bases and J by 0 bases, with 9 bases between them. CDR3 loop: CASSSTDMNTEAFF. CDR3 nucleotide sequence: TGTGCCAGCAGCTCGACAGACATGAACACTGAAGCTTTCTTT.

Ten or more counts support this clonotype. The chain employs TRBV5-1 and TRBJ2-7, with D possibly matching TRBD2 (5 bases). This CDR3 region has 14 residues. Germline CDR1 and CDR2: SGHRS and YFSETQ. V was trimmed by 4 bases and J by 6 bases, leaving 17 bases between them. The CDR3 spells CASSPTRDSSEQYF. CDR3 nucleotide sequence: TGCGCCAGCAGCCCTACCCGGGATTCGTCCGAGCAGTACTTC.

The gene calls are TRBV28 and TRBJ1-4, with D possibly being TRBD1 (6 bases). Trimming left V 9 bases short and J 2 bases short, with 13 bases between. There are 14 residues in the CDR3. The germline gives CDR1 MDHEN, CDR2 SYDVKM. For the CDR3, the DNA is TGTGCCAGTAGGGGGGCTGCCACTAATGAAAAACTGTTTTTT. Protein sequence: CASRGAATNEKLFF. The variable domain in full, completed from reference TRBV28 and TRBJ1-4, reads DVKVTQSSRYLVKRTGEKVFLECVQDMDHENMFWYRQDPGLGLRLIYFSYDVKMKEKGDIPEGYSVSREKKERFSLILESASTNQTSMYLCASRGAATNEKLFFGSGTQLSVL.

V is TRBV12-3 or TRBV12-4 and J is TRBJ2-2, with 10 bases fitting TRBD2. This CDR3 contains 18 residues. The junction had 6 bases not matched to a gene; V was cut back by 1 base and J by 1 base. This CDR3 is CASSLGTSGLMNTGELFF. CDR3 in DNA: TGTGCCAGCAGTTTAGGGACTAGCGGATTAATGAACACCGGGGAGCTGTTTTTT.

V gene TRBV20-1 combines with J gene TRBJ1-2; 10 nucleotides agree with TRBD1. Trimming at V came to 5 bases and at J to 5 bases, leaving 5 bases not matched to a gene. The germline V gene encodes CDR1 DFQATT and CDR2 SNEGSKA (reference sequence). CDR3 length: 13 residues. CDR3 DNA sequence: TGCAGTGCTCCCAGGGACAGGGGATATGGCTACACCTTC. Residues: CSAPRDRGYGYTF.